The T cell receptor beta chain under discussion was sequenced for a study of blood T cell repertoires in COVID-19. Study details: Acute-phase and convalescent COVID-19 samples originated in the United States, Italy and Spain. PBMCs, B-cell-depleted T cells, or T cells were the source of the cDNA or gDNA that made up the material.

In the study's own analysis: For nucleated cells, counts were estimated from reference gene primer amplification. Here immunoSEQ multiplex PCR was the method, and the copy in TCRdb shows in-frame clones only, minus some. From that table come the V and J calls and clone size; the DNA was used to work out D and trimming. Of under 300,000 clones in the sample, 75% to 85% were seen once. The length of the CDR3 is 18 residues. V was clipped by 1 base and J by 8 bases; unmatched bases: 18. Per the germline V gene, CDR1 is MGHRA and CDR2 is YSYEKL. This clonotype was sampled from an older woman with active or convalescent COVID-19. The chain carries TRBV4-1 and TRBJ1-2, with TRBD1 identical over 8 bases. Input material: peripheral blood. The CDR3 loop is CASSQAPQGAVPVGGYTF. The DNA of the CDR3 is TGCGCCAGCAGCCAAGCCCCCCAGGGGGCCGTACCAGTGGGGGGCTACACCTTC.